Below are 27 T cell receptor beta chains sequenced from a single sample in a study of blood T cell repertoires in COVID-19. Produced via immunoSEQ multiplex PCR; TCRdb's table is partial and in-frame only. The table lists tens of thousands of clones, 81% of them singletons, with 4% to 5.5% in the top ten. Source material: peripheral blood. The receptors originated from an older woman with acute or convalescent COVID-19.

This chain uses TRBV6-5 with TRBJ2-1; 14 nucleotides align to TRBD2. Germline V gene data show CDR1 as MNHEY and CDR2 as SVGAGI. This CDR3 contains 15 residues. Trimming at V came to 6 bases and at J to 4 bases, leaving 2 bases not matched to a gene. The CDR3 DNA follows: TGTGCCAGCAGGACTAGCGGGAGGGCTTACAATGAGCAGTTCTTC. Encoded protein: CASRTSGRAYNEQFF.

V is TRBV5-6 and J is TRBJ1-1, with unresolved D. Per the germline V gene, CDR1 is SGHDT and CDR2 is YYEEEE. V dropped 4 bases and J dropped 1 base, with 20 bases sitting between them. The CDR3 spans 17 residues. CDR3 sequence (DNA): TGTGCCAGCAGCCTTCGGAGGGTTGTTGGTCGGAACACTGAAGCTTTCTTT. As protein: CASSLRRVVGRNTEAFF.

The rearrangement uses TRBV13 and TRBJ1-4; perhaps TRBD1 as D (5 bases). Germline assignment: CDR1 PRHDT and CDR2 FYEKMQ (reference sequence). CDR3 size: 12 residues. V dropped 8 bases and J dropped 10 bases, with 14 bases sitting between them. The CDR3 bases are TGTGCCAGCCAGGGCGACAGCTCAAAACTGTTTTTT. Translating it yields CASQGDSSKLFF. Filled out from reference TRBV13 and TRBJ1-4, the complete variable domain reads AAGVIQSPRHLIKEKRETATLKCYPIPRHDTVYWYQQGPGQDPQFLISFYEKMQSDKGSIPDRFSAQQFSDYHSELNMSSLELGDSALYFCASQGDSSKLFFGSGTQLSVL.

The CDR3 nucleotides read TGTGCCAGCAGCTTTAGTAGCGCTGGCGGGTCAGAGCAGTTCTTC. This translates into CASSFSSAGGSEQFF. The rearrangement uses TRBV5-6 and TRBJ2-1; tentative D call: TRBD2 (5 bases). V was shortened by 2 bases and J by 10 bases, with 19 bases between the two germline ends. The CDR3 loop spans 15 amino acids. Germline CDR1 SGHDT, CDR2 YYEEEE.

The genes are TRBV3-1 (or the pseudogene TRBV3-2) and TRBJ1-6, with TRBD1 as a possible D gene (6 bases). This CDR3 spans 14 amino acids. Trimming took 6 bases from V and 5 from J, leaving 11 bases between them. The germline gives CDR1 LGHDT, CDR2 YNNKEL (reference sequence). The CDR3 DNA reads TGTGCCAGCAGTCTGCGACAGGATAATTCACCCCTCCACTTT. Translated: CASSLRQDNSPLHF.

The genes are TRBV30 and TRBJ2-1; 7 bases line up with TRBD2. The CDR3 spans 15 residues. CDR1 and CDR2 from the germline V gene are GTSNPN and SVGIG (reference sequence). V was clipped by 0 bases and J by 8 bases; unmatched bases: 10. The CDR3 loop is CAWSVLSGKIDEQFF. CDR3 in DNA: TGTGCCTGGAGTGTCCTCAGCGGGAAAATTGATGAGCAGTTCTTC. The whole variable domain, filled in from reference TRBV30 and TRBJ2-1, reads SQTIHQWPATLVQPVGSPLSLECTVEGTSNPNLYWYRQAAGRGLQLLFYSVGIGQISSEVPQNLSASRPQDRQFILSSKKLLLSDSGFYLCAWSVLSGKIDEQFFGPGTRLTVL.

The sample holds one count of this clone. The rearrangement joins TRBV6-1 to TRBJ2-7, with TRBD1 identical over 8 bases. V trimming: 3 bases; J trimming: 6 bases; junction bases outside the gene matches: 13. Per germline, CDR1 MNHNS and CDR2 SASEGT. This CDR3 is 16 amino acids long. Here the CDR3 DNA reads TGTGCCAGCAGTGAGCACCACTCGTCCACAGGGGGCGAGCAGTACTTC. Protein sequence: CASSEHHSSTGGEQYF.

The chain couples TRBV6-5 to TRBJ2-7; 8 bases are a match to TRBD2. V was clipped by 6 bases and J by 4 bases; unmatched bases: 8. This CDR3 contains 14 residues. Germline CDR1 and CDR2: MNHEY and SVGAGI. DNA of the CDR3: TGTGCCAGCAGCTGGCGAGCGGGAGATTACGAGCAGTACTTC. It specifies CASSWRAGDYEQYF.

The chain couples TRBV7-9 to TRBJ2-3; 9 bases agree with TRBD1. CDR1 is SEHNR and CDR2 is FQNEAQ in the germline V gene (reference sequence). V dropped 2 bases and J dropped 3; count of bases not matched to a gene: 12. This CDR3 has 18 amino acids. The CDR3 DNA follows: TGTGCCAGCAGCTTAAGGGCTGCCGGGACAGGGATAACAGATACGCAGTATTTT. Its translation: CASSLRAAGTGITDTQYF. Together with reference TRBV7-9 and TRBJ2-3, the CDR3 gives the full variable domain: DTGVSQNPRHKITKRGQNVTFRCDPISEHNRLYWYRQTLGQGPEFLTYFQNEAQLEKSRLLSDRFSAERPKGSFSTLEIQRTEQGDSAMYLCASSLRAAGTGITDTQYFGPGTRLTVL.

The chain is built from TRBV27 and TRBJ1-2; TRBD1 might be the D (5 bases). CDR1 is MNHEY and CDR2 is SMNVEV in the germline V gene (reference sequence). V was shortened by 3 bases and J by 8 bases, with 10 bases between the two germline ends. The CDR3 length is 12 residues. The CDR3 protein is CASSFPGKGYTF. In nucleotides, the CDR3 is TGTGCCAGCAGTTTTCCAGGGAAAGGCTACACCTTC.

The chain recombines TRBV5-8 with TRBJ2-3; the D gene is possibly TRBD1 (6 bases). The CDR3 extends over 15 amino acids. Trimming took 4 bases from V and 1 from J, leaving 13 bases between them. Germline V CDR1 and CDR2: SGHTS, YDEGEE. DNA of the CDR3: TGTGCCAGCAGCACCAGGGGTATCGGCACAGATACGCAGTATTTT. It yields the protein CASSTRGIGTDTQYF.

The chain recombines TRBV29-1 with TRBJ1-1; tentative D call: TRBD1 (6 bases). V was trimmed by 6 bases and J by 1 base, leaving 15 bases between them. The CDR3 covers 14 residues. The germline V gene encodes CDR1 SQVTM and CDR2 ANQGSEA. The CDR3 here is CSVRGGGWNTEAFF. CDR3 bases: TGCAGCGTCCGAGGGGGGGGCTGGAACACTGAAGCTTTCTTT.

CDR3 nucleotides: TGCGCCAGCAGCTTCTCCCCCGGGGAGCTGTTTTTT. As protein: CASSFSPGELFF. This chain connects TRBV5-1 to TRBJ2-2; D gene ambiguous. The germline V gene encodes CDR1 SGHRS and CDR2 YFSETQ. V was trimmed by 2 bases and J by 6 bases, leaving 5 bases between them. The CDR3 has 12 residues.

V usage is TRBV15 and J usage is TRBJ2-7, with D possibly TRBD1 on 5 matching bases. The germline V and J ends were trimmed by 1 base and 4 bases, with 14 bases remaining between them. Germline CDR1 reads LNHNV; CDR2 reads YYDKDF (reference sequence). The CDR3 covers 15 residues. CDR3 bases: TGTGCCACCAGCAGAGTTGGGGCCCCAGGTTACGAGCAGTACTTC. Its translation: CATSRVGAPGYEQYF.

The CDR3 is CASSPGPAENTIYF. CDR3 DNA: TGTGCCAGCAGCCCGGGTCCCGCGGAAAACACCATATATTTT. V usage is TRBV7-9 and J usage is TRBJ1-3; D not resolved. The CDR3 covers 14 residues. From germline, CDR1 is SEHNR and CDR2 FQNEAQ (reference sequence). V dropped 5 bases and J dropped 6 bases, with 14 bases sitting between them.

V usage is TRBV6-5 and J usage is TRBJ1-5; no definite D call. CDR3 length: 14 amino acids. V lost 5 bases, J lost 2 bases, and 10 bases lay in between. In germline, CDR1 is MNHEY, CDR2 SVGAGI. The CDR3 sequence: CASSINGGNQPQHF. The CDR3 DNA sequence: TGTGCCAGCAGTATCAACGGGGGCAATCAGCCCCAGCATTTT.

This clone has a single count. J is TRBJ2-2 and V is TRBV15; TRBD2 matches 11 bases. J lost 5 bases, V lost 5 bases, and 7 bases had no gene match. This CDR3 has 16 amino acids. From germline, CDR1 is LNHNV and CDR2 YYDKDF (reference sequence). For the CDR3, the DNA is TGTGCCACCAGCCCACTAGCGGGAGATCGGACCGGGGAGCTGTTTTTT. The encoded protein is CATSPLAGDRTGELFF.

V gene TRBV24-1 combines with J gene TRBJ2-1, with 8 bases that match TRBD1. Germline CDR1 KGHDR, CDR2 SFDVKD. V dropped 4 bases and J dropped 10; count of bases not matched to a gene: 8. The CDR3 covers 14 residues. The chain's CDR3 is CATSDGTGIGEQFF. The CDR3 DNA reads TGTGCCACCAGTGACGGGACAGGAATAGGGGAGCAGTTCTTC.

This chain joins TRBV5-5 and TRBJ1-5, with 12 positions matching TRBD1. The junction had 18 bases not matched to a gene; V was cut back by 4 bases and J by 4 bases. The V gene's germline CDR1 is SGHKS and CDR2 YYEKEE (reference sequence). There are 20 residues in the CDR3. CDR3 bases: TGTGCCAGCAGCGAAGGGACAGGGGGCCGCCGAAGAGGCTCTAATCAGCCCCAGCATTTT. This sequence encodes CASSEGTGGRRRGSNQPQHF.

This chain uses TRBV19 with TRBJ1-5; 10 bases are a match to TRBD1. The CDR3 length is 15 residues. Trimming took 1 base from V and 8 from J; bases not matched to a gene: 5. Germline V gives CDR1 LNHDA, CDR2 SQIVND (reference sequence). The CDR3 loop reads CASSIGDRGPEPQHF. The CDR3 region has the DNA TGTGCCAGTAGTATAGGTGACAGGGGGCCAGAGCCCCAGCATTTT.

This sequence joins TRBV24-1 and TRBJ2-5; 8 bases fit TRBD1. The CDR3 is made up of 17 amino acids. Germline loops: CDR1 KGHDR, CDR2 SFDVKD. The J segment lost 5 bases and the V segment lost 9 bases, leaving 19 bases of the junction unmatched. The CDR3 region has the DNA TGTGCCACCTCCCGGGGACAGACAACAGGGGGTGTCGAGACCCAGTACTTC. Protein sequence: CATSRGQTTGGVETQYF.

This chain uses TRBV11-2 with TRBJ2-2; 9 bases are shared with TRBD1. V dropped 1 base and J dropped 5; count of bases not matched to a gene: 14. The CDR3 extends over 19 amino acids. Germline CDR1 SGHAT, CDR2 FQNNGV. The CDR3 DNA sequence: TGTGCCAGCAGCTTAGGGTTGTTACGGACAGGGGCCGGGACCGGGGAGCTGTTTTTT. It specifies CASSLGLLRTGAGTGELFF.

V is TRBV18 and J is TRBJ2-7, with 8 bases that match TRBD1. The CDR3 has 13 residues. V lost 4 bases to trimming and J lost 6 bases; unmatched junction nucleotides: 5. Germline loops: CDR1 KGHSH, CDR2 LQKENI. The CDR3 spells CASSRQGLVEQYF. The CDR3 DNA sequence: TGTGCCAGCTCACGACAGGGGTTGGTCGAGCAGTACTTC.

The rearrangement links TRBV2 to TRBJ2-1; 7 positions agree with TRBD1. The CDR3 loop spans 14 amino acids. Per the germline V gene, CDR1 is SNHLY and CDR2 is FYNNEI. The ends lost 4 bases at V and 4 bases at J; junction bases unmatched: 4. This CDR3 reads CASSGDRSYNEQFF. CDR3 bases: TGTGCCAGCAGTGGGGACAGATCATACAATGAGCAGTTCTTC. Filled out from reference TRBV2 and TRBJ2-1, the complete variable domain reads EPEVTQTPSHQVTQMGQEVILRCVPISNHLYFYWYRQILGQKVEFLVSFYNNEISEKSEIFDDQFSVERPDGSNFTLKIRSTKLEDSAMYFCASSGDRSYNEQFFGPGTRLTVL.

The V and J genes are TRBV19 and TRBJ1-1; unclear D gene. The CDR3 is made up of 15 amino acids. Germline V gene lookup returns CDR1 LNHDA and CDR2 SQIVND (reference sequence). Trimming removed 0 bases from V and 0 bases from J, with 8 bases in between. The CDR3 loop reads CASSIDDRVNTEAFF. In DNA form, the CDR3 reads TGTGCCAGTAGTATAGATGACCGGGTGAACACTGAAGCTTTCTTT. Filled out from reference TRBV19 and TRBJ1-1, the complete variable domain reads DGGITQSPKYLFRKEGQNVTLSCEQNLNHDAMYWYRQDPGQGLRLIYYSQIVNDFQKGDIAEGYSVSREKKESFPLTVTSAQKNPTAFYLCASSIDDRVNTEAFFGQGTRLTVV.

This sequence joins TRBV5-1 and TRBJ1-1, with D possibly TRBD1 on 6 matching bases. V was cut by 0 bases and J by 3 bases, with 9 bases left in between. The CDR3 has 14 residues. Looked up from germline, CDR1 is SGHRS and CDR2 is YFSETQ. The CDR3 DNA is TGCGCCAGCAGCTTGGCGGACAGATACACTGAAGCTTTCTTT. Its translation is CASSLADRYTEAFF.

This clone has only one observation. V usage is TRBV9 and J usage is TRBJ2-2; a possible D gene is TRBD1 (6 bases). Per germline, CDR1 SGDLS and CDR2 YYNGEE. CDR3 length equals 16 residues. V dropped 4 bases and J dropped 1 base, with 14 bases sitting between them. CDR3 residues: CASSPGGGMNTGELFF. In DNA, the CDR3 is TGTGCCAGCAGCCCAGGTGGGGGCATGAACACCGGGGAGCTGTTTTTT.